The 2 T cell receptor beta chains below come from one sample, sequenced in a study of blood T cells in healthy people across ages. The authors ran a second PCR of about 6 to 11 cycles using a sample-barcoded 5' primer and a J-beta primer mix. Each CDR3 protein is one row after TCRdb ran MiXCR on the 5' RACE reads. The data hold approximately 1,100,000 distinct CDR3 sequences, with 45% observed a single time. The sequenced material came from blood. Every receptor here comes from a woman aged 55-70 years in good health.

The gene calls are TRBV3-1 and TRBJ2-2, with D maybe TRBD1 (6 bases). V was pared by 0 bases and J by 4 bases, with 12 bases between. Germline values: CDR1 LGHDT, CDR2 YNNKEL (reference sequence). This CDR3 has 16 residues. CDR3 protein: CASSQEGRGPTGELFF. The CDR3 DNA reads as TGTGCCAGCAGCCAAGAAGGCAGGGGTCCCACCGGGGAGCTGTTTTTT.

The DNA of the CDR3 is TGTGCCAGCAGCCAAGGAATTAGCGGGAGCTCCTACAATGAGCAGTTCTTC. Translating it yields CASSQGISGSSYNEQFF. The chain joins TRBV14 to TRBJ2-1; TRBD2 agrees at 9 bases. With V trimmed by 1 base and J by 0 bases, 4 bases remained unmatched. The CDR3 is 17 amino acids. Germline CDR1 is SGHDN and CDR2 is FVKESK.